A single sample is the source of the 10 T cell receptor beta chains below, sequenced in a study of blood T cells in healthy people across ages. Using a J-beta primer mix together with a sample-barcoded 5' primer, a second PCR was run for about 6 to 11 cycles. One entry per CDR3 protein results from TCRdb running MiXCR on the 5' RACE reads. This table holds 1.5 million to 2 million distinct CDR3 sequences, around 50% found once. Sample: blood. Receptors originate from a woman aged 40 to 50 in good health.

This clonotype has a single count. The chain recombines TRBV5-8 with TRBJ2-2, with TRBD1 identical over 9 bases. The J segment lost 4 bases and the V segment lost 4 bases, leaving 11 bases of the junction unmatched. Germline-derived CDR1 and CDR2 are SGHTS and YDEGEE. The CDR3 contains 17 residues. The CDR3 nucleotides are TGTGCCAGCAGCCCCGGGACAGGGAAGATGTTCACCGGGGAGCTGTTTTTT. This codes for CASSPGTGKMFTGELFF.

The chain is built from TRBV20-1 and TRBJ1-2, with 10 positions matching TRBD1. V lost 8 bases and J lost 2; bases outside the gene matches: 14. CDR3 size: 16 residues. Looked up from germline, CDR1 is DFQATT and CDR2 is SNEGSKA (reference sequence). The DNA of the CDR3 is TGCAGTACCCGATTGGAGGACAGGGGGTCGAACTATGGCTACACCTTC. Its translation: CSTRLEDRGSNYGYTF.

V usage is TRBV6-5 and J usage is TRBJ2-1; 9 bases are shared with TRBD1. Germline loops: CDR1 MNHEY, CDR2 SVGAGI. The CDR3 covers 15 residues. Losses at the gene ends were 7 bases for V and 1 base for J; bases not matched to a gene: 5. This chain's CDR3 is CASMGQGRSYNEQFF. The DNA for the CDR3 is TGTGCCAGCATGGGACAGGGAAGATCCTACAATGAGCAGTTCTTC.

This clonotype was recorded a few times. The rearrangement joins TRBV7-9 to TRBJ2-5, with D tentatively TRBD1 (5 bases). Germline V gene lookup returns CDR1 SEHNR and CDR2 FQNEAQ (reference sequence). The CDR3 loop spans 15 amino acids. Trimming left V 4 bases short and J 5 bases short, with 17 bases between. CDR3 residues: CASSSNKQELETQYF. The CDR3 DNA reads TGTGCCAGCAGCTCAAACAAACAGGAGTTGGAGACCCAGTACTTC.

The genes are TRBV20-1 and TRBJ2-7; 12 nucleotides line up with TRBD1. V gave up 5 bases and J gave up 4 bases; unmatched junction bases: 9. This CDR3 has 15 amino acids. Germline CDR1 DFQATT, CDR2 SNEGSKA (reference sequence). The CDR3 DNA reads TGCAGTGCTTCAAAGGGGGGACAGGGGGCTTACGAGCAGTACTTC. Translating gives CSASKGGQGAYEQYF.

The chain is built from TRBV11-2 and TRBJ2-7; D possibly uses TRBD1 or TRBD2 (6 bases each). Trimming shortened V by 5 bases and J by 1 base, and 18 bases separated the two germline ends. CDR3 size: 16 residues. Germline V gives CDR1 SGHAT, CDR2 FQNNGV. CDR3: CASSPRWGAPSYEQYF. In DNA form, the CDR3 reads TGTGCCAGCAGCCCAAGATGGGGGGCGCCGTCCTACGAGCAGTACTTC.

This sequence joins TRBV3-1 and TRBJ2-1; D gene ambiguous. Trimming stripped 5 bases from V and 4 bases from J, with 21 bases between. From germline, CDR1 is LGHDT and CDR2 YNNKEL (reference sequence). The CDR3 length is 17 residues. This CDR3 reads CASSSLFGPVRYNEQFF. The CDR3, as DNA: TGTGCCAGCAGCTCGCTGTTCGGACCAGTGAGATACAATGAGCAGTTCTTC.

This sequence joins TRBV5-1 and TRBJ2-1; D gene unclear. Trimming pared 1 base from V and 9 bases from J, leaving 11 bases between. This CDR3 has 13 residues. Germline CDR1 SGHRS, CDR2 YFSETQ. This chain's CDR3 is CASSLSHVAEQFF. The CDR3 DNA follows: TGCGCCAGCAGCTTGTCCCATGTGGCTGAGCAGTTCTTC.

The gene calls are TRBV6-2 or TRBV6-3 and TRBJ2-3, with D perhaps assigned TRBD1 or TRBD2 (5 bases each). V was pared by 2 bases and J by 0 bases, with 15 bases between. The CDR3 runs 17 residues. CDR1 is MNHEY, CDR2 SVGEGT, per germline. DNA for the CDR3: TGTGCCAGCAGTTACGGGACGGGACCGTCTAGCACAGATACGCAGTATTTT. Its translation is CASSYGTGPSSTDTQYF.

The genes are TRBV9 and TRBJ1-2, with a tentative D call TRBD1 (5 bases). From germline, CDR1 is SGDLS and CDR2 YYNGEE. Trimming pared 0 bases from V and 5 bases from J, leaving 14 bases between. This CDR3 spans 15 amino acids. CDR3 sequence reads: CASSVGEGGVYGYTF. The CDR3 DNA sequence: TGTGCCAGCAGCGTAGGGGAGGGAGGGGTATATGGCTACACCTTC.